The TCR beta chain under discussion was sequenced for a study of blood T cell repertoires in COVID-19. Study as a whole: From the United States, Italy and Spain came samples of acute and convalescent COVID-19. In each case, the material was cDNA or gDNA derived from T cells, B-cell-depleted T cells, or PBMCs.

Per the authors' pipeline: Amplification from reference gene primers served as the basis for estimated nucleated cell counts. Profiled with immunoSEQ multiplex PCR; TCRdb holds only in-frame clones, not every one. D and trimming were read from the DNA, whereas the V and J calls and clone size are those reported in that table. Among 150,000 to 200,000 clones listed, 80% to 90% were seen once. The sample taken for sequencing was peripheral blood. This clonotype originated in a woman in her seventies with acute or convalescent COVID-19.

The CDR3, as DNA: TGTGCCACCAGTGATAGACTAGTTAACAATGAGCAGTTCTTC. Residues: CATSDRLVNNEQFF. The J gene is TRBJ2-1, the V gene TRBV24-1; tentatively, D is TRBD2 (6 bases). CDR1 is KGHDR and CDR2 is SFDVKD in the germline V gene. V lost 3 bases and J lost 5, with 10 bases in between. CDR3 size: 14 residues.